The entry that follows covers one T cell receptor (beta chain) sequence. This sample stems from a study of blood T cells in healthy people across ages. Study background: Every two T cells gave about one barcoded beta molecule via template switching.

The CDR3 sequence is 15 residues long. The junction had 8 bases not matched to a gene; V was cut back by 4 bases and J by 3 bases. In germline, CDR1 is DFQATT, CDR2 SNEGSKA (reference sequence). A J-beta primer mix and a sample-barcoded 5' primer were used in a second PCR of roughly 6 to 11 cycles. Each CDR3 protein gets one entry after TCRdb re-called the 5' RACE reads with MiXCR. This sample has about 780,000 distinct CDR3 sequences, with about 42% found just once. The chain employs TRBV20-1 and TRBJ1-5, with 8 bases matching TRBD1. The source material was blood. This clonotype was obtained from a man older than 75 in good health. The CDR3 sequence: CSATVPTGVNQPQHF. The CDR3 bases are TGCAGTGCTACGGTCCCGACAGGGGTCAATCAGCCCCAGCATTTT.